The 20 T cell receptor beta chains below come from one sample, sequenced in a study of identical twins. TCRdb re-called the 5' RACE reads with MiXCR, one entry per CDR3 protein. Found here are 520,000 or so distinct CDR3 sequences, about 20% of them singletons; the top ten hold 0.91%. This sample also appeared in a second study, on T cells expressing NK-cell markers.

The sequenced material came from CD4+ T cells sorted from blood. The receptors come from a woman under 30 in good health.

This clonotype has only a few counts. The V call is TRBV5-1, the J call TRBJ2-3, with D tentatively TRBD1 or TRBD2 (5 bases each). The CDR3 has 14 amino acids. CDR1 SGHRS and CDR2 YFSETQ come from the germline V gene. Trimming pared 0 bases from V and 5 bases from J, leaving 10 bases between. CDR3 DNA: TGCGCCAGCAGCTTGGAAGGGACCAAAGATACGCAGTATTTT. This codes for CASSLEGTKDTQYF.

CDR3 amino acids: CASSWGTSGGRNEQFF. The CDR3 nucleotides read TGCGCCAGCAGCTGGGGGACTAGCGGGGGGCGCAATGAGCAGTTCTTC. This rearrangement joins TRBV5-1 to TRBJ2-1, with 15 bases matching TRBD2. The CDR3 loop spans 16 amino acids. CDR1 is SGHRS, CDR2 YFSETQ, per germline. Losses at the gene ends were 3 bases for V and 6 bases for J; bases not matched to a gene: 4.

The V call is TRBV2, the J call TRBJ2-3; TRBD2 matches at 7 bases. This CDR3 region has 16 residues. V gave up 9 bases and J gave up 0 bases; unmatched junction bases: 12. In germline, CDR1 is SNHLY, CDR2 FYNNEI. Here the CDR3 DNA reads TGTGCCAGAAAGAAAATAGCGGGCCCTAGCACAGATACGCAGTATTTT. Translation: CARKKIAGPSTDTQYF.

This clonotype occurred a few times. The rearrangement links TRBV5-1 to TRBJ2-5; maybe TRBD1 (6 bases). This CDR3 contains 14 residues. Trimming left V 4 bases short and J 4 bases short, with 14 bases between. Germline V gene sequence: CDR1 SGHRS, CDR2 YFSETQ. CDR3 coding DNA: TGCGCCAGCAGCAATCAGGGGAATCGAGAGACCCAGTACTTC. It encodes CASSNQGNRETQYF.

V and J are TRBV6-4 and TRBJ2-3; TRBD2 matches 13 bases. The CDR3 runs to 13 residues. Germline V CDR1 and CDR2: MRHNA, SNTAGT. Trimming removed 9 bases from V and 5 bases from J; junction bases left unmatched: 2. CDR3 amino acids: CASRTSGGDTQYF. The CDR3 bases are TGTGCCAGTCGGACTAGCGGGGGAGATACGCAGTATTTT.

The gene calls are TRBV20-1 and TRBJ2-1; D is perhaps TRBD2 (5 bases). V lost 3 bases and J lost 1, with 7 bases in between. Germline V gene sequence: CDR1 DFQATT, CDR2 SNEGSKA (reference sequence). The CDR3 runs to 13 residues. The CDR3 region is CSARGRSYNEQFF. The CDR3 DNA is TGCAGTGCTAGGGGGAGATCCTACAATGAGCAGTTCTTC.

CDR3 sequence: CASSLLGLYQETQYF. CDR3 DNA sequence: TGTGCCAGCAGCCTTCTAGGGCTGTACCAAGAGACCCAGTACTTC. The chain couples TRBV9 to TRBJ2-5; D unresolved. In germline, CDR1 is SGDLS, CDR2 YYNGEE. The V gene lost 4 bases and the J gene lost 0 bases, with 13 bases spanning the gap. The CDR3 consists of 15 residues.

The chain carries TRBV14 and TRBJ2-3; 9 bases agree with TRBD1. The CDR3 spans 18 residues. Looked up from germline, CDR1 is SGHDN and CDR2 is FVKESK. V trimming: 0 bases; J trimming: 4 bases; junction bases outside the gene matches: 11. In DNA, the CDR3 is TGTGCCAGCAGCCAAGACAAACCGGGACAGGGAATACCAGATACGCAGTATTTT. It encodes CASSQDKPGQGIPDTQYF. Full variable domain (remainder filled in from reference TRBV14 and TRBJ2-3): EAGVTQFPSHSVIEKGQTVTLRCDPISGHDNLYWYRRVMGKEIKFLLHFVKESKQDESGMPNNRFLAERTGGTYSTLKVQPAELEDSGVYFCASSQDKPGQGIPDTQYFGPGTRLTVL.

The table lists this clonotype with a few counts. The chain has TRBV6-1 and TRBJ1-1; D remains unclear. The CDR3 consists of 15 residues. The germline CDR1 and CDR2 sequences are MNHNS and SASEGT. The germline V and J ends were trimmed by 8 bases and 1 base, with 17 bases remaining between them. The CDR3 nucleotides are TGTGCCAGCTCACCCCTAATAACAGCGAACACTGAAGCTTTCTTT. The encoded protein is CASSPLITANTEAFF.

This clonotype was observed at least ten times. V is TRBV15 and J is TRBJ1-2, with a weak D call TRBD1 (5 bases). V lost 0 bases and J lost 8, with 13 bases in between. The CDR3 contains 14 residues. The germline gives CDR1 LNHNV, CDR2 YYDKDF (reference sequence). As DNA, the CDR3 is TGTGCCACCAGCAGAGACAGGGATGAGGGAGGCTACACCTTC. Encoded protein: CATSRDRDEGGYTF. The full variable domain, rest sourced from reference TRBV15 and TRBJ1-2, is DAMVIQNPRYQVTQFGKPVTLSCSQTLNHNVMYWYQQKSSQAPKLLFHYYDKDFNNEADTPDNFQSRRPNTSFCFLDIRSPGLGDTAMYLCATSRDRDEGGYTFGSGTRLTVV.

This clonotype has just a few counts. The rearrangement joins TRBV11-2 to TRBJ2-2; D gene unclear. V lost 3 bases and J lost 3, with 5 bases in between. The CDR3 length is 13 residues. CDR1 and CDR2 (germline): SGHAT, FQNNGV. The CDR3 DNA is TGTGCCAGCAGCTTGATTGACACCGGGGAGCTGTTTTTT. Its translation is CASSLIDTGELFF.

This chain connects TRBV20-1 to TRBJ2-5, with D hard to call. Trimming took 1 base from V and 5 from J, leaving 14 bases between them. Germline-derived CDR1 and CDR2 are DFQATT and SNEGSKA (reference sequence). The CDR3 loop spans 14 amino acids. Here the CDR3 DNA reads TGCAGTGCTAGAGTTTCAGTAGATGCGGAGACCCAGTACTTC. Protein sequence: CSARVSVDAETQYF.

This chain joins TRBV9 and TRBJ2-1; 7 bases are shared with TRBD2. This CDR3 region has 15 residues. The germline V gene has CDR1 SGDLS and CDR2 YYNGEE. With 3 bases clipped from V and 0 bases from J, the junction kept 3 bases outside the gene matches. Here the CDR3 DNA reads TGTGCCAGCAGCGCCTCGGGAGGCTCCTACAATGAGCAGTTCTTC. Its translation is CASSASGGSYNEQFF.

This clonotype was picked up many times. This chain connects TRBV10-3 to TRBJ2-1, with 15 bases matching TRBD2. V gave up 11 bases and J gave up 8 bases; unmatched junction bases: 7. From germline, CDR1 is ENHRY and CDR2 SYGVKD. The CDR3 runs 14 residues. CDR3 region: CASGTSGGHDEQFF. In nucleotides, the CDR3 is TGTGCCTCCGGGACTAGCGGGGGGCACGATGAGCAGTTCTTC.

The chain joins TRBV20-1 to TRBJ2-1, with D hard to call. V lost 2 bases to trimming and J lost 8 bases, with 10 bases between them. Germline loops: CDR1 DFQATT, CDR2 SNEGSKA (reference sequence). The CDR3 has 12 amino acids. CDR3 DNA: TGCAGTGCTAGACCCCATATTGATGAGCAGTTCTTC. Amino acid sequence: CSARPHIDEQFF.

The CDR3 sequence: CASSYDRGRANTGELFF. In DNA, the CDR3 is TGTGCCAGCAGTTACGACAGGGGACGGGCGAACACCGGGGAGCTGTTTTTT. V usage is TRBV6-5 and J usage is TRBJ2-2; 8 bases map to TRBD1. The trim removed 2 bases at V and 0 bases at J, leaving 5 bases unmatched. Germline V CDR1 and CDR2: MNHEY, SVGAGI. The CDR3 loop spans 17 amino acids.

The chain has TRBV25-1 and TRBJ2-1; D may match TRBD1 or TRBD2 (5 bases each). This CDR3 contains 15 residues. The V gene's germline CDR1 is MGHDK and CDR2 SYGVNS. Trimming removed 5 bases at V and 2 bases at J, with 13 bases between. The DNA for the CDR3 is TGTGCCAGCAGTAATGGGACCTCTGCCTACAATGAGCAGTTCTTC. Its protein is CASSNGTSAYNEQFF.

There are a few counts of this clonotype. The rearrangement joins TRBV6-1 to TRBJ1-2; D is undetermined. CDR1 MNHNS and CDR2 SASEGT come from the germline V gene. This CDR3 region has 15 residues. Trimming pared 6 bases from V and 1 base from J, leaving 15 bases between. The CDR3 bases are TGTGCCAGCAGGCTTAATTGGGAGGGTAACTATGGCTACACCTTC. Translation gives CASRLNWEGNYGYTF.

The genes are TRBV20-1 and TRBJ2-5; 10 bases are shared with TRBD2. CDR3 length equals 14 residues. V was pared by 0 bases and J by 7 bases, with 5 bases of the junction left unmatched. Germline V gene data show CDR1 as DFQATT and CDR2 as SNEGSKA (reference sequence). The CDR3 DNA sequence: TGCAGTGCTAGAGATGCTAGCGGGGGCGGGACCCAGTACTTC. It codes for CSARDASGGGTQYF.

This clonotype was seen a few times. The chain combines TRBV10-1 with TRBJ1-5; D is ambiguous. This CDR3 contains 15 residues. Trimming cost V 8 bases and J 6 bases, with 20 bases left between them. Germline lookup yields CDR1 WNHNN and CDR2 SYGVQD (reference sequence). CDR3 loop: CASASPPGSSQPQHF. The CDR3 DNA follows: TGCGCCAGCGCCTCTCCCCCGGGTTCGTCTCAGCCCCAGCATTTT.